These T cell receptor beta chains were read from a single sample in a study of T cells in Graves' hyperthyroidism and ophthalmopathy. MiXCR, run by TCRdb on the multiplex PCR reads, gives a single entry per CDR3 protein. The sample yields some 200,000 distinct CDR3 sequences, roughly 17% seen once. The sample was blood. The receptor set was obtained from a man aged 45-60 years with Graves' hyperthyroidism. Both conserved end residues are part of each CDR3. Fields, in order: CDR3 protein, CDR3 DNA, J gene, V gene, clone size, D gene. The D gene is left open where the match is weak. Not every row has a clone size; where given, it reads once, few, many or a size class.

CASSLALTGALHF | TGTGCCAGCAGCTTAGCTCTGACAGGGGCCCTCCACTTT | TRBJ1-6 | TRBV11-2 | many | TRBD1
CASSTANYGYTF | TGTGCCAGCAGCACAGCGAACTATGGCTACACCTTC | TRBJ1-2 | TRBV12-3/TRBV12-4 | many | .
CASSPMANEQFF | TGTGCCAGCAGCCCGATGGCAAATGAGCAGTTCTTC | TRBJ2-1 | TRBV7-9 | many | .
CASSLARTLEQYF | TGTGCCAGCAGCTTAGCCCGGACGCTAGAGCAGTACTTC | TRBJ2-7 | TRBV7-2 | . | .
CASTLTGGTGELFF | TGTGCCAGCACCCTGACAGGGGGCACCGGGGAGCTGTTTTTT | TRBJ2-2 | TRBV6-1 | . | TRBD1
CASSIRNMNTEAFF | TGTGCCAGTAGCATTCGTAACATGAACACTGAAGCTTTCTTT | TRBJ1-1 | TRBV19 | few | .
CAISESTGNSPLHF | TGTGCCATCAGTGAGAGTACAGGGAATTCACCCCTCCACTTT | TRBJ1-6 | TRBV10-3 | . | .
CASSIRPGSHPNEQFF | TGTGCCAGCAGCATTCGGCCGGGGTCTCACCCCAATGAGCAGTTCTTC | TRBJ2-1 | TRBV7-3 | many | .
CASSYRDFSSYEQYF | TGTGCCAGCAGTTACAGGGACTTTAGCTCCTACGAGCAGTACTTC | TRBJ2-7 | TRBV6-2/TRBV6-3 | many | .
CSVPKDGDYGYTF | TGCAGCGTCCCCAAGGACGGGGACTATGGCTACACCTTC | TRBJ1-2 | TRBV29-1 | . | .
CASSAGTSVWETQYF | TGTGCCAGCAGCGCCGGGACTAGCGTGTGGGAGACCCAGTACTTC | TRBJ2-5 | TRBV6-1 | many | TRBD2
CASSAGQGEIANQPQHF | TGTGCCAGCAGCGCGGGACAGGGAGAAATTGCCAATCAGCCCCAGCATTTT | TRBJ1-5 | TRBV7-9 | . | TRBD1
CAIKASRDSNYGYTF | TGTGCCATCAAAGCTTCCCGGGACAGCAACTATGGCTACACCTTC | TRBJ1-2 | TRBV10-3 | many | TRBD1
CASSSRQSLAKNIQYF | TGTGCCAGCAGTTCTCGGCAGAGTCTAGCCAAAAACATTCAGTACTTC | TRBJ2-4 | TRBV2 | many | .
CASSTGLAGGYQETQYF | TGCGCCAGCAGCACTGGACTAGCGGGAGGGTACCAAGAGACCCAGTACTTC | TRBJ2-5 | TRBV5-1 | few | TRBD2
CASSTTLLIAGVLPYEQYF | TGTGCCAGTAGTACCACCCTGTTGATAGCGGGAGTACTACCCTACGAGCAGTACTTC | TRBJ2-7 | TRBV19 | . | TRBD2
CASTGTGAQETQYF | TGTGCCAGCACCGGGACAGGGGCGCAAGAGACCCAGTACTTC | TRBJ2-5 | TRBV6-1 | many | TRBD1
CASSAHTGKYGYTF | TGTGCCAGCAGCGCCCACACAGGGAAATATGGCTACACCTTC | TRBJ1-2 | TRBV9 | few | .
CASSGDIAGTQYF | TGTGCCAGCAGTGGCGACATAGCTGGGACCCAGTACTTC | TRBJ2-5 | TRBV6-1 | many | .
CASSFGGRDTEQFF | TGTGCCAGCAGCTTTGGCGGGAGAGATACTGAGCAGTTCTTC | TRBJ2-1 | TRBV7-3 | few | TRBD2
CAIALAVQETQYF | TGTGCCATAGCACTAGCGGTCCAAGAGACCCAGTACTTC | TRBJ2-5 | TRBV10-3 | . | TRBD2
CSAQKGQGRYEQYF | TGCAGTGCCCAGAAAGGACAGGGGCGATACGAGCAGTACTTC | TRBJ2-7 | TRBV20-1 | once | TRBD1
CASSLGAGGETQYF | TGTGCCAGCAGCTTAGGGGCGGGAGGAGAGACCCAGTACTTC | TRBJ2-5 | TRBV11-3 | . | TRBD2
CASRGLAGDEQFF | TGTGCCAGCAGAGGACTAGCGGGAGATGAGCAGTTCTTC | TRBJ2-1 | TRBV27 | many | TRBD2
CASSSLAGEDETQYF | TGTGCCAGCAGTTCCCTAGCGGGAGAGGATGAGACCCAGTACTTC | TRBJ2-5 | TRBV28 | many | TRBD2
CASSYTANTEAFF | TGTGCCAGCAGCTACACGGCGAACACTGAAGCTTTCTTT | TRBJ1-1 | TRBV2 | many | .
CASSSLGQGNTEQYF | TGTGCCAGCAGTTCCCTGGGACAGGGGAATACCGAGCAGTACTTC | TRBJ2-7 | TRBV28 | few | TRBD1
CASSLPGTAKNIQYF | TGTGCCAGCAGCTTACCAGGGACGGCCAAAAACATTCAGTACTTC | TRBJ2-4 | TRBV11-1 | many | .
CASSQRPNRYNEQFF | TGTGCCAGCAGCCAAAGACCGAACCGCTACAATGAGCAGTTCTTC | TRBJ2-1 | TRBV14 | few | .
CSVEEKDTAKRWTEAFF | TGCAGCGTTGAAGAGAAGGATACGGCGAAAAGGTGGACTGAAGCTTTCTTT | TRBJ1-1 | TRBV29-1 | many | .
CASSSGTAKETQYF | TGCGCCAGCAGCTCCGGGACAGCAAAAGAGACCCAGTACTTC | TRBJ2-5 | TRBV5-1 | . | TRBD1
CASSPNPGLVDTQYF | TGTGCCAGCAGCCCAAACCCGGGACTAGTGGATACGCAGTATTTT | TRBJ2-3 | TRBV11-2 | . | TRBD2
CSATGLAGRLQETQYF | TGCAGTGCGACGGGACTAGCGGGTCGATTACAAGAGACCCAGTACTTC | TRBJ2-5 | TRBV20-1 | . | TRBD2
CASSLISGEGQIMGDTQYF | TGTGCCAGCAGTTTAATCTCGGGGGAGGGCCAGATCATGGGAGATACGCAGTATTTT | TRBJ2-3 | TRBV28 | . | TRBD2
CASSQNLAGVETQYF | TGTGCCAGCAGCCAAAACCTAGCGGGAGTGGAGACCCAGTACTTC | TRBJ2-5 | TRBV3-1 | many | TRBD2
CASSLDPGVQGYTF | TGCGCCAGCAGCTTGGATCCCGGCGTCCAGGGCTACACCTTC | TRBJ1-2 | TRBV5-1 | few | .
CASAINRGLQPQHF | TGTGCCAGTGCGATAAATAGGGGTCTTCAGCCCCAGCATTTT | TRBJ1-5 | TRBV28 | few | .
CSVEGSSYNEQFF | TGCAGCGTTGAAGGCAGCTCCTACAATGAGCAGTTCTTC | TRBJ2-1 | TRBV29-1 | few | .
CASSLSSESSYEQYF | TGTGCCAGCAGCCTATCTAGCGAGAGCTCCTACGAGCAGTACTTC | TRBJ2-7 | TRBV4-2 | many | .
CASSQETGRETQYF | TGCGCCAGCAGCCAAGAAACCGGCAGGGAGACCCAGTACTTC | TRBJ2-5 | TRBV4-1 | . | .